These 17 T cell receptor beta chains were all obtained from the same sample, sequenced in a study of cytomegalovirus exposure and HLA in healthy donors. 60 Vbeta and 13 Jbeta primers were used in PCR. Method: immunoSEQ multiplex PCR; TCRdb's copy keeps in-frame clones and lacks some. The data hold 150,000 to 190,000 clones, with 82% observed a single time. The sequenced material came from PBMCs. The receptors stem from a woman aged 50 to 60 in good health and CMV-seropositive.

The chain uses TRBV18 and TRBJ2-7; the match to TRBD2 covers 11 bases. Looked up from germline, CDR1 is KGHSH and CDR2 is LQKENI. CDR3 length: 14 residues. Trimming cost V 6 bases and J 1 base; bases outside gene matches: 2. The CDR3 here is CASSLAGGSYEQYF. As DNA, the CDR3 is TGTGCCAGCTCTCTAGCGGGGGGTTCCTACGAGCAGTACTTC.

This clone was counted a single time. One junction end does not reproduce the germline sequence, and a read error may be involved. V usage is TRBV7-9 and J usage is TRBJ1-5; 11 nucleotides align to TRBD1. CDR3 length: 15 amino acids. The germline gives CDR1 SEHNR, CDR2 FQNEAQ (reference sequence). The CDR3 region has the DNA TGTGCCGGCAGCTCTCCCGGGACAGGGGGACAGCCCCAGCATTTT. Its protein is CAGSSPGTGGQPQHF.

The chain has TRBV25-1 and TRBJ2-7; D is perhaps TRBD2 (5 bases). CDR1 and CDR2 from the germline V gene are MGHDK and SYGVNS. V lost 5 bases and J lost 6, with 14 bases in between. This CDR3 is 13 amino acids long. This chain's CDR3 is CASSPSGVGEQYF. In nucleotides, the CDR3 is TGTGCCAGCAGTCCCTCCGGGGTCGGCGAGCAGTACTTC.

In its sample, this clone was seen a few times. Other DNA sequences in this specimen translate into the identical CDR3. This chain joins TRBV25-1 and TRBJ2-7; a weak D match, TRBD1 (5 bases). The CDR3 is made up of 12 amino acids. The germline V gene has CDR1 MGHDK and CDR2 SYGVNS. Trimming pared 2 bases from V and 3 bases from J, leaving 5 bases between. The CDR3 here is CASSEQGYEQYF. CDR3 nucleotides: TGTGCCAGCAGTGAACAGGGCTACGAGCAGTACTTC.

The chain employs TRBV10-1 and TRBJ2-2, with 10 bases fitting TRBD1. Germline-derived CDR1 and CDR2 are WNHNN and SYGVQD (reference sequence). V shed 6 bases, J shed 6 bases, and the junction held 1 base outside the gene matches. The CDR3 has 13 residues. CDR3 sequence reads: CASRGQGAGELFF. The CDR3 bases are TGCGCCAGCAGAGGACAGGGGGCCGGGGAGCTGTTTTTT.

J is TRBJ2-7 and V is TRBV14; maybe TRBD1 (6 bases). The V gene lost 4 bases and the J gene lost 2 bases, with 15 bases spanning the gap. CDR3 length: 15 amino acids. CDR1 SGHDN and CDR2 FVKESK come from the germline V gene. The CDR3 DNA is TGTGCCAGCAGCCGGGAAAACAGGGACGCCTACGAGCAGTACTTC. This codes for CASSRENRDAYEQYF.

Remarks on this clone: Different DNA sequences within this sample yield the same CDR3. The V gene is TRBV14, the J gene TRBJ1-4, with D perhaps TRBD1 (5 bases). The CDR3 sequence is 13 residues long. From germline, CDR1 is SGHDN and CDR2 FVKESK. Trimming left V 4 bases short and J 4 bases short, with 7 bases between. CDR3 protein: CASSRTINEKLFF. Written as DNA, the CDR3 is TGTGCCAGCAGCCGGACAATTAATGAAAAACTGTTTTTT. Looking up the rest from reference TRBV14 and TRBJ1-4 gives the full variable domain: EAGVTQFPSHSVIEKGQTVTLRCDPISGHDNLYWYRRVMGKEIKFLLHFVKESKQDESGMPNNRFLAERTGGTYSTLKVQPAELEDSGVYFCASSRTINEKLFFGSGTQLSVL.

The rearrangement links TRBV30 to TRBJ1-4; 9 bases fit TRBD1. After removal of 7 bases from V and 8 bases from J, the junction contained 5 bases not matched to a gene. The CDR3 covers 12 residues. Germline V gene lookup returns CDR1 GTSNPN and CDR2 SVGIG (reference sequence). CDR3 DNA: TGTGCCTCGGACAGGGGAGGGGAAAAACTGTTTTTT. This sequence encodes CASDRGGEKLFF.

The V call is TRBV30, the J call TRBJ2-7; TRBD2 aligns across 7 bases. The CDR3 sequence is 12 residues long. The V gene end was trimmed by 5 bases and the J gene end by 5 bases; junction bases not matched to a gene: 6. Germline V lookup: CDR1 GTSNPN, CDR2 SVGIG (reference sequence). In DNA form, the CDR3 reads TGTGCCTGGGGGTCGGCGGGGGACGAGCAGTACTTC. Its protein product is CAWGSAGDEQYF.

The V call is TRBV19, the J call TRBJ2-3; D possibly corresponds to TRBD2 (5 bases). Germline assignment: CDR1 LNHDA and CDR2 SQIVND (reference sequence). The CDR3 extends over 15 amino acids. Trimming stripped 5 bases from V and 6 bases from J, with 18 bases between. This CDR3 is CASSVYSGDHDTQYF. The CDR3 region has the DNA TGTGCCAGTAGTGTCTACTCCGGGGATCACGATACGCAGTATTTT.

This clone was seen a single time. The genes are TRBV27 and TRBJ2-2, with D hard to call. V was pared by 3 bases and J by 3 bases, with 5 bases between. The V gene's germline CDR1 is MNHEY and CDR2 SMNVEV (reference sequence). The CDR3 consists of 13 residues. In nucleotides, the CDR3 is TGTGCCAGCAGTTTTATCGACACCGGGGAGCTGTTTTTT. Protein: CASSFIDTGELFF.

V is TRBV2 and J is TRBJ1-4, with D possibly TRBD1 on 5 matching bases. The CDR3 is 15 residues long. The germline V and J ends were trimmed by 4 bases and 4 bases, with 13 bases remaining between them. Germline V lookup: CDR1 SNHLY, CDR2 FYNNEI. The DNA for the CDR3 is TGTGCCAGCAGTGTTGGCGGGGGTGGTAATGAAAAACTGTTTTTT. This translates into CASSVGGGGNEKLFF.

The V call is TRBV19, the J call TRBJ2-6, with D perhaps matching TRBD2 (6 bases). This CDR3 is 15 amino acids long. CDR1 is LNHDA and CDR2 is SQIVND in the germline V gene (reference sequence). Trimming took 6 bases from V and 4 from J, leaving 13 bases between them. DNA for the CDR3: TGTGCCAGTAGACCAACCGCGGGAGGGGCCAACGTCCTGACTTTC. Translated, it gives CASRPTAGGANVLTF.

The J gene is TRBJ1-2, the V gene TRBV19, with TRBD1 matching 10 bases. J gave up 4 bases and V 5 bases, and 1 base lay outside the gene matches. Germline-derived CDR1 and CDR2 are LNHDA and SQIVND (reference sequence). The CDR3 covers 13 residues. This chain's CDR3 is CASSGTGAYGYTF. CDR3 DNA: TGTGCCAGTAGTGGGACAGGGGCCTATGGCTACACCTTC. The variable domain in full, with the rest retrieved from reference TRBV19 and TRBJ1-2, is DGGITQSPKYLFRKEGQNVTLSCEQNLNHDAMYWYRQDPGQGLRLIYYSQIVNDFQKGDIAEGYSVSREKKESFPLTVTSAQKNPTAFYLCASSGTGAYGYTFGSGTRLTVV.

For the CDR3, the DNA is TGTGCCAGCAGCCCACAGGGTTATGGCTACACCTTC. The encoded protein is CASSPQGYGYTF. The chain is built from TRBV27 and TRBJ1-2; D is perhaps TRBD1 (6 bases). Trimming cost V 6 bases and J 5 bases, with 10 bases left between them. CDR1 and CDR2 (germline): MNHEY, SMNVEV (reference sequence). This CDR3 spans 12 amino acids.

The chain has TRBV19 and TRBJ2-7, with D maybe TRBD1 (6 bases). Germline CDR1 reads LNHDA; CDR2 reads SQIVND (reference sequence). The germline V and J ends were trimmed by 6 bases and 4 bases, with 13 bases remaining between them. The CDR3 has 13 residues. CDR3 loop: CASSAGEIYEQYF. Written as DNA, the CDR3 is TGTGCCAGTAGCGCAGGGGAGATATACGAGCAGTACTTC.

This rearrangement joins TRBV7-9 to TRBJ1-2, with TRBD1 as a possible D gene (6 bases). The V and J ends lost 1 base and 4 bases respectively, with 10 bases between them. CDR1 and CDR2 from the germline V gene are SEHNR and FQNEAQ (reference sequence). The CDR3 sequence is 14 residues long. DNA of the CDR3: TGTGCCAGCAGCTTAGGACAGGCTTCCTATGGCTACACCTTC. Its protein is CASSLGQASYGYTF.